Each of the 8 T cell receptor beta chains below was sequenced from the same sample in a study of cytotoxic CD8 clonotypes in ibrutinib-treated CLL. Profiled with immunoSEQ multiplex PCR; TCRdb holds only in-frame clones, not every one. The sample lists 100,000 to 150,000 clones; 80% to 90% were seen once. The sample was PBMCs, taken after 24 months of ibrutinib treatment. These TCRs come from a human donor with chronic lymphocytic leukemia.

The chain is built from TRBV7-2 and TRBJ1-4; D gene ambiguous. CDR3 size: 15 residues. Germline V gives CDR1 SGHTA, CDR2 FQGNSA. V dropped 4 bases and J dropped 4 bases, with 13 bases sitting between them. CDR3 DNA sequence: TGTGCCAGCAGCTCGTCCCGGGCGTTTAATGAAAAACTGTTTTTT. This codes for CASSSSRAFNEKLFF.

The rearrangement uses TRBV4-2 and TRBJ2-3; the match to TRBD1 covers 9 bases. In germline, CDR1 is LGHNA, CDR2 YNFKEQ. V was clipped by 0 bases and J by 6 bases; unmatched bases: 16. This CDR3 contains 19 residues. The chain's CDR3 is CASSQDEERRGQGWDTQYF. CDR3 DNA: TGTGCCAGCAGCCAAGATGAAGAGCGTAGGGGACAGGGTTGGGATACGCAGTATTTT.

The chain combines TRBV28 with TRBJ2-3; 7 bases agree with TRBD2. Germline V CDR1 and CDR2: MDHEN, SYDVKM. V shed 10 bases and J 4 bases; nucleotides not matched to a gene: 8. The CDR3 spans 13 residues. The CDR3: CATMGGWSDTQYF. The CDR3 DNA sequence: TGTGCCACCATGGGGGGGTGGTCAGATACGCAGTATTTT.

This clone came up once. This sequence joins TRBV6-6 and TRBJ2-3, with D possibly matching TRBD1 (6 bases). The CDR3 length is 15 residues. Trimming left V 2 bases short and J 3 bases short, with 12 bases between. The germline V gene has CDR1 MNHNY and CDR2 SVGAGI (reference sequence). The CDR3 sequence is CASSYGQTPTDTQYF. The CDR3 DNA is TGTGCCAGCAGTTACGGACAGACACCGACAGATACGCAGTATTTT.

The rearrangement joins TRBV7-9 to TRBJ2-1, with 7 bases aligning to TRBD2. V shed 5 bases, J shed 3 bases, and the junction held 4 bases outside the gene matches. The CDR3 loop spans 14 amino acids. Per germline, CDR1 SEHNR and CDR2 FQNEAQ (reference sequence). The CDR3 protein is CASSITGGYNEQFF. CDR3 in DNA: TGTGCCAGCAGCATCACGGGAGGCTACAATGAGCAGTTCTTC.

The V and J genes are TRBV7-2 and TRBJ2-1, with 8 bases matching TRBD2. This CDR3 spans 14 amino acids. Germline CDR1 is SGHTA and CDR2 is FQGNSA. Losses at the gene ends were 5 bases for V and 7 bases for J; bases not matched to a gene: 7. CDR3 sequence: CASSPGGPGNEQFF. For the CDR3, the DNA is TGTGCCAGCAGCCCGGGGGGGCCGGGGAATGAGCAGTTCTTC.

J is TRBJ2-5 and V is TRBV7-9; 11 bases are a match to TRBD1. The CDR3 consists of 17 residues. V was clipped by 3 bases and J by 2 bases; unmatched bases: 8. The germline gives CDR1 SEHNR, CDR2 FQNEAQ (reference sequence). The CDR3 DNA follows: TGTGCCAGCAGCTTTTACCTGGGACAGGGGGTACAAGAGACCCAGTACTTC. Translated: CASSFYLGQGVQETQYF.

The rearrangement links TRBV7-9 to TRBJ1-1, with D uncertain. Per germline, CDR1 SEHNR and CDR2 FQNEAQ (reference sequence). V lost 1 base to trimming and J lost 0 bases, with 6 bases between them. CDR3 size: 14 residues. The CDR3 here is CASSLDHLNTEAFF. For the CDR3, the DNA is TGTGCCAGCAGCTTAGATCATTTGAACACTGAAGCTTTCTTT.